One sample yielded the 20 T cell receptor beta chains listed below, sequenced in a study of blood T cell repertoires in COVID-19 (TCRdb year 2020). The library came from the immunoSEQ multiplex PCR assay. TCRdb carries this immuneACCESS record with in-frame sequences only. Its versions omit some clonotypes, under half of them owing to an unresolved V gene in the studies checked, with the rest unexplained. The sample records 400,000 or so clones, about 90% of which are singletons. 0.6% of the sample lies in the top ten. Sequencing was done on a sample of PBMCs or T cells enriched from blood (not recorded which). The receptor set was obtained from a man aged 18 to 29 who had recovered from COVID-19.

The rearrangement joins TRBV5-6 to TRBJ2-1, with a weak D call TRBD1 (6 bases). V lost 1 base and J 1 base, leaving 9 bases between the germline ends. Per the germline V gene, CDR1 is SGHDT and CDR2 is YYEEEE. The CDR3 has 15 residues. Here the CDR3 reads CASSLPQGSYNEQFF. CDR3 sequence (DNA): TGTGCCAGCAGCTTGCCACAGGGTTCCTACAATGAGCAGTTCTTC. Full variable domain (rest looked up from reference TRBV5-6 and TRBJ2-1): DAGVTQSPTHLIKTRGQQVTLRCSPKSGHDTVSWYQQALGQGPQFIFQYYEEEERQRGNFPDRFSGHQFPNYSSELNVNALLLGDSALYLCASSLPQGSYNEQFFGPGTRLTVL.

The chain joins TRBV4-1 to TRBJ2-7; TRBD2 aligns across 7 bases. V was clipped by 4 bases and J by 3 bases; unmatched bases: 6. The germline CDR1 and CDR2 sequences are MGHRA and YSYEKL. The CDR3 spans 14 residues. The CDR3 here is CASSLVAGNYEQYF. CDR3 nucleotides: TGCGCCAGCAGCCTGGTAGCGGGCAACTACGAGCAGTACTTC.

This rearrangement joins TRBV11-2 to TRBJ1-6; no clear D. V was pared by 1 base and J by 10 bases, with 11 bases between. Germline CDR1 SGHAT, CDR2 FQNNGV. This CDR3 region has 14 residues. CDR3 sequence: CASSLAQVSSPLHF. The CDR3 bases are TGTGCCAGCAGCTTAGCGCAGGTCAGCTCACCCCTCCACTTT.

J is TRBJ1-2 and V is TRBV7-8; 8 bases match TRBD1. This CDR3 contains 13 residues. Germline loops: CDR1 SGHVS, CDR2 FQNEAQ. V lost 5 bases to trimming and J lost 8 bases; unmatched junction nucleotides: 7. DNA for the CDR3: TGTGCCAGCAGCCCCCGGACAGGGCCAGGCTACACCTTC. It specifies CASSPRTGPGYTF.

This clone occurred once. The chain joins TRBV19 to TRBJ1-1; 7 bases fit TRBD1. Germline V lookup: CDR1 LNHDA, CDR2 SQIVND (reference sequence). There are 13 residues in the CDR3. Trimming removed 8 bases from V and 4 bases from J; junction bases left unmatched: 7. The CDR3 loop reads CASSETGTTEAFF. CDR3 nucleotides: TGTGCCAGTTCCGAGACAGGGACCACTGAAGCTTTCTTT.

CDR3 DNA: TGTGCCAGCAGGTACACCGGGACAGTAAATTCACCCCTCCACTTT. It yields the protein CASRYTGTVNSPLHF. V is TRBV9 and J is TRBJ1-6; 7 nucleotides align to TRBD1. Trimming removed 5 bases from V and 7 bases from J; junction bases left unmatched: 9. The V gene's germline CDR1 is SGDLS and CDR2 YYNGEE. The CDR3 is 15 residues long.

This chain joins TRBV5-6 and TRBJ2-2; 11 nucleotides align to TRBD2. The ends lost 4 bases at V and 8 bases at J; junction bases unmatched: 7. CDR3 length: 15 residues. Germline loops: CDR1 SGHDT, CDR2 YYEEEE. CDR3 bases: TGTGCCAGCAGCCTACTAGCGGGAGCTATTGGGGAGCTGTTTTTT. Amino acids: CASSLLAGAIGELFF.

This chain uses TRBV10-1 with TRBJ2-7; 12 bases fit TRBD1. The CDR3 extends over 13 amino acids. Per germline, CDR1 WNHNN and CDR2 SYGVQD (reference sequence). V was pared by 7 bases and J by 6 bases, with 4 bases of the junction left unmatched. The CDR3 here is CASTGTGGGEQYF. CDR3 DNA sequence: TGCGCCAGCACTGGGACAGGGGGCGGCGAGCAGTACTTC.

The CDR3 region is CASSKVTGVQETQYF. The CDR3 bases are TGTGCCAGCAGCAAAGTGACGGGGGTACAAGAGACCCAGTACTTC. This chain links TRBV21-1 with TRBJ2-5; whether TRBD2, the table's D call, matches the DNA was not checked. TRBV21-1 is a pseudogene locus. The CDR3 sequence is 15 residues long.

The V and J genes are TRBV12-3 or TRBV12-4 and TRBJ2-1; 9 bases fit TRBD1. Unmatched junction bases numbered 6, after V lost 9 bases and J lost 9 bases. The CDR3 sequence is 12 residues long. The DNA of the CDR3 is TGTGCCAGTAGGGACAGGGATGGTGAGCAGTTCTTC. Residues: CASRDRDGEQFF.

This clone appeared a single time. This chain connects TRBV7-2 to TRBJ1-4, with unresolved D. V lost 1 base to trimming and J lost 11 bases, with 14 bases between them. This CDR3 is built from 14 residues. Germline V lookup: CDR1 SGHTA, CDR2 FQGNSA. The CDR3 DNA reads TGTGCCAGCAGCTTAGGGGCGGGTGAGAGGAAACTGTTTTTT. As protein: CASSLGAGERKLFF.

The rearrangement uses TRBV9 and TRBJ1-6; the D is unclear. The CDR3 runs 15 residues. CDR1 and CDR2 (germline): SGDLS, YYNGEE. Trimming removed 0 bases from V and 0 bases from J, with 4 bases in between. The CDR3 loop reads CASSVGSSYNSPLHF. For the CDR3, the DNA is TGTGCCAGCAGCGTAGGGAGCTCCTATAATTCACCCCTCCACTTT.

The chain recombines TRBV11-2 with TRBJ1-1, with D perhaps TRBD1 (5 bases). Germline V CDR1 and CDR2: SGHAT, FQNNGV. Deletions cut 3 bases from V and 7 bases from J, with 9 bases between. The CDR3 sequence is 12 residues long. The DNA of the CDR3 is TGTGCCAGCAGCTTGGGGGGAATTGAAGCTTTCTTT. It codes for CASSLGGIEAFF.

This chain links TRBV11-2 with TRBJ1-1, with D uncertain. The CDR3 is made up of 13 amino acids. The germline gives CDR1 SGHAT, CDR2 FQNNGV. V dropped 5 bases and J dropped 0 bases, with 7 bases sitting between them. CDR3 loop: CASSPSMNTEAFF. In DNA form, the CDR3 reads TGTGCCAGCAGCCCATCAATGAACACTGAAGCTTTCTTT.

The V gene is TRBV3-1 (or the pseudogene TRBV3-2), the J gene TRBJ2-2, with D tentatively TRBD2 (5 bases). The V gene lost 3 bases and the J gene lost 4 bases, with 9 bases spanning the gap. Germline loops: CDR1 LGHDT, CDR2 YNNKEL (reference sequence). This CDR3 has 14 amino acids. CDR3 protein: CASSHRGSTGELFF. The CDR3 DNA sequence: TGTGCCAGCAGCCACCGGGGATCCACCGGGGAGCTGTTTTTT.

The chain carries TRBV7-9 and TRBJ1-1; possibly TRBD1 for D (5 bases). This CDR3 is built from 15 residues. Germline CDR1 and CDR2: SEHNR and FQNEAQ (reference sequence). The V gene lost 5 bases and the J gene lost 1 base, with 14 bases spanning the gap. The CDR3 loop is CASSPRAGPNTEAFF. CDR3 DNA: TGTGCCAGCAGCCCCCGTGCGGGGCCGAACACTGAAGCTTTCTTT.

Comments on this clone: Other DNA sequences within the sample encode an identical CDR3. V and J are TRBV7-3 and TRBJ1-6, with TRBD1 identical over 8 bases. The CDR3 length is 14 residues. V lost 2 bases, J lost 9 bases, and 3 bases stayed unmatched. CDR1 SGHTA and CDR2 FQGTGA come from the germline V gene. The CDR3 DNA reads as TGTGCCAGCAGCTTAGGACAGGGAATTTCACCCCTCCACTTT. Encoded protein: CASSLGQGISPLHF.

The chain is built from TRBV30 and TRBJ1-6; 9 positions match TRBD1. The CDR3 sequence is 13 residues long. CDR1 is GTSNPN and CDR2 is SVGIG in the germline V gene (reference sequence). V lost 4 bases and J lost 7; bases outside the gene matches: 2. CDR3 in DNA: TGTGCCTGGATGGGGACAGGGAATTCACCCCTCCACTTT. It specifies CAWMGTGNSPLHF.

V and J are TRBV19 and TRBJ2-1; D is undetermined. Trimming took 3 bases from V and 7 from J, leaving 4 bases between them. This CDR3 is built from 11 residues. The germline gives CDR1 LNHDA, CDR2 SQIVND (reference sequence). CDR3 sequence reads: CASSILNEQFF. CDR3 sequence (DNA): TGTGCCAGTAGTATTTTAAATGAGCAGTTCTTC.

The V call is TRBV27, the J call TRBJ1-5, with 8 bases that match TRBD1. This CDR3 region has 15 residues. V lost 2 bases, J lost 3 bases, and 3 bases stayed unmatched. CDR1 is MNHEY, CDR2 SMNVEV, per germline (reference sequence). The CDR3 region is CASSLTGQVNQPQHF. CDR3 in DNA: TGTGCCAGCAGTTTAACGGGACAGGTCAATCAGCCCCAGCATTTT.